Following are 31 T cell receptor beta chains from one sample sequenced in a study of blood T cell repertoires in COVID-19. TCRdb's table, derived via immunoSEQ multiplex PCR, lists solely in-frame clones and lacks some. This sample has 360,000 or so clones, with nearly 90% found just once. The sequencing sample was made of peripheral blood. The receptors here all came from a man between 18 and 35 years old with active or convalescent COVID-19.

The chain links TRBV28 to TRBJ2-1; 8 nucleotides match TRBD2. V gave up 7 bases and J gave up 8 bases; unmatched junction bases: 10. Germline-derived CDR1 and CDR2 are MDHEN and SYDVKM. The CDR3 has 14 amino acids. The CDR3 sequence is CASTGGGIHHEQFF. The CDR3 DNA sequence: TGTGCCAGCACGGGGGGGGGAATACACCATGAGCAGTTCTTC.

This clone was observed a single time. The chain links TRBV15 to TRBJ1-4, with D possibly being TRBD1 (5 bases). This CDR3 is 16 amino acids long. Germline loops: CDR1 LNHNV, CDR2 YYDKDF (reference sequence). Between the trimmed V and J ends, which lost 2 bases and 0 bases, there was a span of 10 bases. The CDR3, as DNA: TGTGCCACCAGCAGAAGACAGACAGCAACTAATGAAAAACTGTTTTTT. Protein: CATSRRQTATNEKLFF.

The chain carries TRBV10-3 and TRBJ2-1, with 13 bases that match TRBD2. From germline, CDR1 is ENHRY and CDR2 SYGVKD. With 10 bases clipped from V and 11 bases from J, the junction kept 14 bases outside the gene matches. This CDR3 has 15 residues. CDR3: CATRLAGGPKPKQFF. CDR3 nucleotides: TGTGCCACCAGACTAGCGGGGGGACCAAAACCCAAGCAGTTCTTC.

This clone appeared once. The chain uses TRBV7-2 and TRBJ2-1; 7 bases align to TRBD1. This CDR3 spans 18 amino acids. Losses at the gene ends were 5 bases for V and 0 bases for J; bases not matched to a gene: 13. Germline CDR1 is SGHTA and CDR2 is FQGNSA. CDR3 loop: CASSPQQGMGSSYNEQFF. The CDR3 coding sequence is TGTGCCAGCAGCCCACAACAGGGGATGGGAAGCTCCTACAATGAGCAGTTCTTC. The full variable domain, with the rest looked up from reference TRBV7-2 and TRBJ2-1, is GAGVSQSPSNKVTEKGKDVELRCDPISGHTALYWYRQSLGQGLEFLIYFQGNSAPDKSGLPSDRFSAERTGGSVSTLTIQRTQQEDSAVYLCASSPQQGMGSSYNEQFFGPGTRLTVL.

The chain is built from TRBV19 and TRBJ1-5; maybe TRBD1 (6 bases). Trimming cost V 5 bases and J 4 bases, with 15 bases left between them. This CDR3 region has 15 residues. Germline-derived CDR1 and CDR2 are LNHDA and SQIVND (reference sequence). CDR3 nucleotide sequence: TGTGCCAGTAGTTTCCGGGACATTGGTAATCAGCCCCAGCATTTT. Amino acids: CASSFRDIGNQPQHF.

This chain connects TRBV14 to TRBJ1-2, with 10 bases lining up with TRBD1. The CDR3 is 16 amino acids. V lost 4 bases to trimming and J lost 6 bases; unmatched junction nucleotides: 11. Germline assignment: CDR1 SGHDN and CDR2 FVKESK. CDR3 protein: CASSLKWTGTGDGYTF. The CDR3, as DNA: TGTGCCAGCAGCCTAAAATGGACCGGGACAGGGGATGGCTACACCTTC.

Worth noting for this clone: Other DNA sequences of this sample code for an identical CDR3. V is TRBV12-3 or TRBV12-4 and J is TRBJ1-6; TRBD1 might be the D (5 bases). The CDR3 loop spans 13 amino acids. Trimming pared 5 bases from V and 7 bases from J, leaving 9 bases between. CDR3 residues: CASSGQGNSPLHF. The CDR3 DNA reads as TGTGCCAGCAGTGGGCAGGGAAATTCACCCCTCCACTTT.

Regarding this clone: Other DNA sequences in this specimen translate into the identical CDR3. The V call is TRBV7-2, the J call TRBJ2-7, with D perhaps matching TRBD2 (6 bases). The CDR3 is 15 amino acids. From germline, CDR1 is SGHTA and CDR2 FQGNSA. Trimming removed 4 bases from V and 0 bases from J, with 13 bases in between. CDR3 DNA sequence: TGTGCCAGCAGCTACGGGGGTTCGAGCTCCTACGAGCAGTACTTC. This encodes CASSYGGSSSYEQYF.

The rearrangement uses TRBV11-2 and TRBJ1-5; TRBD1 might be the D (6 bases). V was trimmed by 4 bases and J by 2 bases, leaving 12 bases between them. This CDR3 spans 15 amino acids. Germline V CDR1 and CDR2: SGHAT, FQNNGV. The CDR3 sequence: CASSSDYRGNQPQHF. The CDR3 DNA reads TGTGCCAGCAGCTCGGATTACAGGGGCAATCAGCCCCAGCATTTT.

The chain couples TRBV7-2 to TRBJ2-1; D may be TRBD1 (7 bases). CDR1 and CDR2 (germline): SGHTA, FQGNSA. The CDR3 extends over 12 amino acids. V lost 5 bases and J 8 bases, leaving 10 bases between the germline ends. DNA for the CDR3: TGTGCCAGCAGCGTCAGGGGGGATGAGCAGTTCTTC. Translation gives CASSVRGDEQFF.

The V call is TRBV2, the J call TRBJ1-5, with D maybe TRBD1 (6 bases). The ends were cut back, 5 bases at V and 7 bases at J, with 12 bases in the middle. This CDR3 spans 13 amino acids. CDR1 is SNHLY and CDR2 is FYNNEI in the germline V gene. CDR3 in DNA: TGTGCCAGCAGTTTCAGGGGAGAGCAGCCCCAGCATTTT. Its protein product is CASSFRGEQPQHF.

The rearrangement uses TRBV29-1 and TRBJ1-1; D is perhaps TRBD1 (5 bases). There are 13 residues in the CDR3. V was shortened by 1 base and J by 3 bases, with 9 bases between the two germline ends. Germline V lookup: CDR1 SQVTM, CDR2 ANQGSEA. CDR3 sequence: CSVEVQTDTEAFF. The CDR3 nucleotides read TGCAGCGTTGAAGTTCAGACAGACACTGAAGCTTTCTTT.

As regards this clone: Other DNA sequences in the sample encode the same CDR3. The V and J genes are TRBV4-3 and TRBJ1-4; D is perhaps TRBD1 (5 bases). The germline CDR1 and CDR2 sequences are LGHNA and YSLEER. The V and J ends lost 0 bases and 8 bases respectively, with 13 bases between them. This CDR3 is built from 15 residues. CDR3 DNA sequence: TGCGCCAGCAGCCAAGATGGGGGACTCCGGGAAAAACTGTTTTTT. Protein sequence: CASSQDGGLREKLFF.

This chain joins TRBV2 and TRBJ2-5; D is possibly TRBD2 (5 bases). V lost 8 bases to trimming and J lost 5 bases, with 15 bases between them. Germline assignment: CDR1 SNHLY and CDR2 FYNNEI. The CDR3 has 13 residues. The CDR3 region is CASRRPGWETQYF. CDR3 coding DNA: TGTGCCAGCCGGCGGCCGGGGTGGGAGACCCAGTACTTC.

The V and J genes are TRBV19 and TRBJ1-5, with 8 bases identical to TRBD1. The CDR3 contains 16 residues. Germline CDR1 reads LNHDA; CDR2 reads SQIVND (reference sequence). J lost 4 bases, V lost 6 bases, and 11 bases had no gene match. The CDR3 DNA reads TGTGCCAGTAGCCCTATGGGGCAGGGGGCAAATCAGCCCCAGCATTTT. This sequence encodes CASSPMGQGANQPQHF.

J is TRBJ1-2 and V is TRBV19, with D tentatively TRBD1 (5 bases). The CDR3 totals 15 residues. The germline V gene encodes CDR1 LNHDA and CDR2 SQIVND (reference sequence). V was pared by 4 bases and J by 5 bases, with 17 bases between. CDR3 DNA sequence: TGTGCCAGTAGTACATCCGGGACTATTTTTTATGGCTACACCTTC. Translating gives CASSTSGTIFYGYTF.

The rearrangement uses TRBV28 and TRBJ1-2; D ambiguous. V was pared by 1 base and J by 7 bases, with 13 bases between. The CDR3 loop spans 14 amino acids. Germline V gene data show CDR1 as MDHEN and CDR2 as SYDVKM. The CDR3, as DNA: TGTGCCAGCAGTTTATATAGAGGGTTTGGTGGCTACACCTTC. This gives the protein CASSLYRGFGGYTF.

This clone appeared a few times. The V call is TRBV4-1, the J call TRBJ1-6; 7 bases agree with TRBD1. The CDR3 loop spans 15 amino acids. From germline, CDR1 is MGHRA and CDR2 YSYEKL. The V segment lost 3 bases and the J segment 4 bases; nucleotides outside the gene matches: 3. CDR3 nucleotide sequence: TGCGCCAGCAGCCACCCGGGACAGTATAATTCACCCCTCCACTTT. Its translation is CASSHPGQYNSPLHF.

This chain joins TRBV24-1 and TRBJ2-5; TRBD1 might be the D (6 bases). Germline V lookup: CDR1 KGHDR, CDR2 SFDVKD. Trimming removed 4 bases from V and 2 bases from J, with 10 bases in between. The CDR3 consists of 14 residues. The CDR3 protein is CATSERDKQETQYF. For the CDR3, the DNA is TGTGCCACCAGTGAACGGGACAAACAAGAGACCCAGTACTTC.

CDR3 bases: TGTGCCAGCAGCTCCCTTAGAGGGACAGCCTTAACCTACGAGCAGTACTTC. Protein: CASSSLRGTALTYEQYF. This sequence joins TRBV5-6 and TRBJ2-7, with 7 bases identical to TRBD1. Looked up from germline, CDR1 is SGHDT and CDR2 is YYEEEE. Losses at the gene ends were 3 bases for V and 2 bases for J; bases not matched to a gene: 14. The CDR3 spans 17 residues. Looking up the rest from reference TRBV5-6 and TRBJ2-7 gives the full variable domain: DAGVTQSPTHLIKTRGQQVTLRCSPKSGHDTVSWYQQALGQGPQFIFQYYEEEERQRGNFPDRFSGHQFPNYSSELNVNALLLGDSALYLCASSSLRGTALTYEQYFGPGTRLTVT.

The chain uses TRBV11-2 and TRBJ2-5; TRBD2 aligns across 11 bases. The germline gives CDR1 SGHAT, CDR2 FQNNGV. V lost 5 bases, J lost 2 bases, and 10 bases stayed unmatched. The CDR3 has 17 residues. The DNA for the CDR3 is TGTGCCAGCAGCACTGTTGGGGGACTAGCGGATCAAGAGACCCAGTACTTC. Translation gives CASSTVGGLADQETQYF.

The genes are TRBV21-1 and TRBJ2-3; the table gives TRBD2 as D, unverified against the DNA. TRBV21-1 is annotated as a pseudogene. The CDR3 runs 22 residues. Here the CDR3 reads CASSKEIAGVVGGTKLAGTQYF. The CDR3 DNA is TGTGCCAGCAGCAAAGAGATAGCGGGAGTTGTAGGGGGGACTAAGTTGGCGGGTACGCAGTATTTT.

The genes are TRBV7-8 and TRBJ2-1; D gene uncertain. Per the germline V gene, CDR1 is SGHVS and CDR2 is FQNEAQ. CDR3 length equals 13 residues. V was pared by 5 bases and J by 4 bases, with 9 bases between. DNA for the CDR3: TGTGCCAGCAGCCGTGACAAATACAATGAGCAGTTCTTC. The encoded protein is CASSRDKYNEQFF.

V usage is TRBV21-1 and J usage is TRBJ1-6. TRBV21-1 is described as a pseudogene. The length of the CDR3 is 17 residues. This chain's CDR3 is CASSKDELSSYNSPLHF. CDR3 bases: TGTGCCAGCAGCAAAGATGAGTTAAGCTCCTATAATTCACCCCTCCACTTT.

V usage is TRBV27 and J usage is TRBJ2-3; the D gene is possibly TRBD2 (6 bases). Trimming shortened V by 2 bases and J by 5 bases, and 8 bases separated the two germline ends. This CDR3 comprises 13 residues. The germline V gene has CDR1 MNHEY and CDR2 SMNVEV (reference sequence). The CDR3 loop reads CASSLMRGDTQYF. CDR3 nucleotides: TGTGCCAGCAGTTTAATGCGGGGAGATACGCAGTATTTT.

The rearrangement uses TRBV9 and TRBJ2-1; D might be TRBD1 (6 bases). The CDR3 sequence is 12 residues long. The V and J ends lost 0 bases and 12 bases respectively, with 10 bases between them. The V gene's germline CDR1 is SGDLS and CDR2 YYNGEE. CDR3 sequence reads: CASSVGDKGQFF. In DNA, the CDR3 is TGTGCCAGCAGCGTAGGGGACAAGGGGCAGTTCTTC.

The chain carries TRBV6-5 and TRBJ2-1; tentative D call: TRBD2 (5 bases). The CDR3 contains 13 residues. Germline V gene sequence: CDR1 MNHEY, CDR2 SVGAGI. Between the trimmed V and J ends, which lost 4 bases and 3 bases, there was a span of 7 bases. CDR3 amino acids: CASSSGLYNEQFF. CDR3 DNA: TGTGCCAGCAGTTCCGGACTCTACAATGAGCAGTTCTTC.

The CDR3: CASSLEARLYEQYF. The CDR3 region has the DNA TGTGCCAGCAGCTTAGAGGCCAGACTCTACGAGCAGTACTTC. The chain joins TRBV7-2 to TRBJ2-7, with no clear D. Trimming pared 1 base from V and 3 bases from J, leaving 10 bases between. The CDR3 is 14 amino acids. Germline values: CDR1 SGHTA, CDR2 FQGNSA.

The J gene is TRBJ1-3, the V gene TRBV12-3 or TRBV12-4; D unresolved. The CDR3 spans 13 residues. Trimming shortened V by 4 bases and J by 4 bases, and 8 bases separated the two germline ends. CDR3 region: CASSSGSGNTIYF. CDR3 bases: TGTGCCAGCAGTTCGGGTTCGGGAAACACCATATATTTT.

The chain is built from TRBV4-3 and TRBJ2-2; D is ambiguous. Trimming took off 1 base at V and 4 bases at J, with 10 bases between the two ends. The V gene's germline CDR1 is LGHNA and CDR2 YSLEER. The CDR3 sequence is 15 residues long. CDR3 protein: CASSQARLPTGELFF. The CDR3 nucleotides are TGCGCCAGCAGCCAAGCTAGACTTCCCACCGGGGAGCTGTTTTTT.

This clone was counted only a few times. The chain joins TRBV29-1 to TRBJ1-1, with D uncertain. Trimming stripped 4 bases from V and 0 bases from J, with 6 bases between. Germline values: CDR1 SQVTM, CDR2 ANQGSEA. The CDR3 consists of 12 residues. In DNA form, the CDR3 reads TGCAGCGTTGTCGTAATGAACACTGAAGCTTTCTTT. It specifies CSVVVMNTEAFF.